The 8 T cell receptor beta chains given below trace back to one sample, sequenced in a study of beta chain features in type 1 diabetes. The whole isolated RNA underwent reverse transcription, so sequencing captured expressed TCRB transcripts. Assay used: immunoSEQ multiplex PCR; TCRdb lists only in-frame clones, some missing. The data hold under 150,000 clones, with about 7.1% observed a single time. The sequencing sample was made of central memory CD4+ T cells from blood. These receptors were collected from a woman under 40 in good health.

This clone was detected a few times. V gene TRBV4-2 combines with J gene TRBJ2-7, with 8 bases identical to TRBD2. Per germline, CDR1 LGHNA and CDR2 YNFKEQ. This CDR3 region has 14 residues. V trimming: 5 bases; J trimming: 6 bases; junction bases outside the gene matches: 9. The CDR3 sequence is CASSSGTSAFEQYF. Here the CDR3 DNA reads TGTGCCAGCAGCTCCGGGACTAGTGCGTTCGAGCAGTACTTC.

This rearrangement joins TRBV4-3 to TRBJ2-7, with D tentatively TRBD1 (6 bases). CDR1 and CDR2 from the germline V gene are LGHNA and YSLEER. This CDR3 is 14 amino acids long. Trimming removed 1 base from V and 6 bases from J, with 13 bases in between. This CDR3 reads CASSQVGGRAEQYF. CDR3 DNA: TGCGCCAGCAGCCAAGTAGGGGGACGGGCCGAGCAGTACTTC.

This clone was observed a few times. The chain joins TRBV7-2 to TRBJ2-3; D gene ambiguous. This CDR3 contains 12 residues. Germline-derived CDR1 and CDR2 are SGHTA and FQGNSA. V gave up 4 bases and J gave up 5 bases, with 7 bases separating them. The DNA for the CDR3 is TGTGCCAGCAGCTCGTATTTAGATACGCAGTATTTT. Its protein product is CASSSYLDTQYF. The variable domain in full, with the rest retrieved from reference TRBV7-2 and TRBJ2-3, is GAGVSQSPSNKVTEKGKDVELRCDPISGHTALYWYRQSLGQGLEFLIYFQGNSAPDKSGLPSDRFSAERTGGSVSTLTIQRTQQEDSAVYLCASSSYLDTQYFGPGTRLTVL.

The rearrangement links TRBV6-5 to TRBJ1-2, with D possibly matching TRBD1 (5 bases). Germline V CDR1 and CDR2: MNHEY, SVGAGI. V was shortened by 6 bases and J by 1 base, with 6 bases between the two germline ends. The CDR3 runs 12 residues. The CDR3 DNA is TGTGCCAGCAGCGACAGTAACTATGGCTACACCTTC. Amino acid sequence: CASSDSNYGYTF.

This clone was counted ten times or more. This chain links TRBV5-1 with TRBJ1-1; unclear D gene. Deletions cut 3 bases from V and 6 bases from J, with 15 bases between. This CDR3 region has 14 residues. Per germline, CDR1 SGHRS and CDR2 YFSETQ. The CDR3 DNA sequence: TGCGCCAGCAGCTCAAAAGACCGCGGGTCTGAAGCTTTCTTT. This gives the protein CASSSKDRGSEAFF.

The chain couples TRBV2 to TRBJ1-1, with unresolved D. There are 13 residues in the CDR3. Germline CDR1 and CDR2: SNHLY and FYNNEI. Deletions cut 8 bases from V and 2 bases from J, with 12 bases between. CDR3 nucleotides: TGTGCCAGCCGAGCGGACTATAACACTGAAGCTTTCTTT. Translation: CASRADYNTEAFF.

This clone occurred many times. J is TRBJ2-6 and V is TRBV29-1, with D maybe TRBD2 (6 bases). CDR1 is SQVTM, CDR2 ANQGSEA, per germline. CDR3 length: 15 residues. With 4 bases removed from V and 0 bases from J, the gap between germline ends came to 10 bases. The CDR3 region is CSVGGVYSGANVLTF. The CDR3 DNA reads as TGCAGCGTTGGGGGGGTTTACTCTGGGGCCAACGTCCTGACTTTC.

There are a few counts of this clone. The CDR3 loop is CASSSQGLAEETQYF. The CDR3 DNA reads TGTGCCAGCAGCTCTCAGGGACTAGCGGAAGAGACCCAGTACTTC. V and J are TRBV7-9 and TRBJ2-5, with 11 bases fitting TRBD2. Germline CDR1 reads SEHNR; CDR2 reads FQNEAQ (reference sequence). This CDR3 is 15 amino acids long. J gave up 3 bases and V 4 bases, and 4 bases lay outside the gene matches. The complete variable domain, with remaining parts taken from reference TRBV7-9 and TRBJ2-5, reads DTGVSQNPRHKITKRGQNVTFRCDPISEHNRLYWYRQTLGQGPEFLTYFQNEAQLEKSRLLSDRFSAERPKGSFSTLEIQRTEQGDSAMYLCASSSQGLAEETQYFGPGTRLLVL.